These 32 T cell receptor beta chains were all obtained from the same sample, sequenced in a study of shared clonotypes between healthy human individuals. The repertoire was sequenced with immunoSEQ multiplex PCR; TCRdb's copy has only in-frame clones and lacks some. The sample includes some 2,500,000 clones, 93% of them seen just once. Sequencing was performed on naive CD4+ T cells from PBMCs. The subset here: CD45RA+ positively selected. These TCRs come from a man between 18 and 35 years old in good health. Some clones in this sample may be carry-over from other donors' samples.

CDR3 nucleotides: TGCGCCAGCAGCCTCCGGGCAGGTAGGAATGAGCAGTTCTTC. Protein: CASSLRAGRNEQFF. V usage is TRBV5-1 and J usage is TRBJ2-1; unclear D gene. Between the trimmed V and J ends, which lost 4 bases and 7 bases, there was a span of 15 bases. The germline CDR1 and CDR2 sequences are SGHRS and YFSETQ. The CDR3 runs to 14 residues.

This clone appeared a single time. This chain uses TRBV7-2 with TRBJ2-1; TRBD2 matches at 7 bases. CDR3 length equals 15 residues. Germline values: CDR1 SGHTA, CDR2 FQGNSA. The V segment lost 5 bases and the J segment 1 base; nucleotides outside the gene matches: 5. In DNA, the CDR3 is TGTGCCAGCAGCCCAAGTAGCGGGTCCTACAATGAGCAGTTCTTC. Amino acids: CASSPSSGSYNEQFF.

DNA of the CDR3: TGTGCCTGGAGTCCCGTAACTACAGGGAATGAGCAGTTCTTC. Amino acid sequence: CAWSPVTTGNEQFF. This chain connects TRBV30 to TRBJ2-1; D is possibly TRBD1 (6 bases). Trimming cost V 2 bases and J 7 bases, with 15 bases left between them. From germline, CDR1 is GTSNPN and CDR2 SVGIG (reference sequence). The CDR3 is made up of 14 amino acids.

The chain uses TRBV7-2 and TRBJ2-7, with D perhaps TRBD2 (7 bases). The CDR3 runs 13 residues. Germline V CDR1 and CDR2: SGHTA, FQGNSA. Trimming left V 7 bases short and J 2 bases short, with 12 bases between. The DNA of the CDR3 is TGTGCCAGCAATAGGGGGGGCCCCTACGAGCAGTACTTC. Protein: CASNRGGPYEQYF. Variable domain in full (rest from reference TRBV7-2 and TRBJ2-7): GAGVSQSPSNKVTEKGKDVELRCDPISGHTALYWYRQSLGQGLEFLIYFQGNSAPDKSGLPSDRFSAERTGGSVSTLTIQRTQQEDSAVYLCASNRGGPYEQYFGPGTRLTVT.

The CDR3 region is CASGDQGPEKLFF. The CDR3 nucleotides are TGTGCCAGCGGGGACCAGGGTCCCGAAAAACTGTTTTTT. The chain recombines TRBV25-1 with TRBJ1-4; D is possibly TRBD1 (5 bases). Looked up from germline, CDR1 is MGHDK and CDR2 is SYGVNS. The germline V and J ends were trimmed by 8 bases and 8 bases, with 15 bases remaining between them. The CDR3 has 13 residues.

CDR3 coding DNA: TGTGCCAGCAGCTCGGCCGGTGCGGGAGCCTACGAGCAGTACTTC. It translates to CASSSAGAGAYEQYF. This chain links TRBV7-2 with TRBJ2-7, with 7 bases that match TRBD2. Per germline, CDR1 SGHTA and CDR2 FQGNSA. The length of the CDR3 is 15 residues. With 4 bases clipped from V and 2 bases from J, the junction kept 8 bases outside the gene matches.

The V call is TRBV19, the J call TRBJ1-2, with D perhaps TRBD1 (5 bases). Germline CDR1 LNHDA, CDR2 SQIVND (reference sequence). The CDR3 extends over 16 amino acids. V gave up 4 bases and J gave up 9 bases, with 24 bases separating them. CDR3 residues: CASSTTGTLRVQSYTF. In DNA, the CDR3 is TGTGCCAGTAGTACAACCGGGACGTTAAGAGTTCAGAGCTACACCTTC.

The rearrangement uses TRBV2 and TRBJ2-5; D may be TRBD2 (6 bases). The V gene lost 7 bases and the J gene lost 3 bases, with 9 bases spanning the gap. CDR3 length: 12 amino acids. Germline assignment: CDR1 SNHLY and CDR2 FYNNEI. CDR3 in DNA: TGTGCCAGCAATCCGGGGGAAGAGACCCAGTACTTC. This codes for CASNPGEETQYF.

This chain connects TRBV6-1 to TRBJ2-1, with 7 bases lining up with TRBD2. Germline CDR1 and CDR2: MNHNS and SASEGT. V lost 2 bases, J lost 8 bases, and 9 bases stayed unmatched. The CDR3 spans 15 residues. CDR3: CASSELRGSRDEQFF. The CDR3 DNA reads TGTGCCAGCAGTGAACTCCGCGGGAGTAGGGATGAGCAGTTCTTC.

CDR3 residues: CASSSLPRDAGELFF. The CDR3 DNA reads TGTGCCAGCAGCAGCCTCCCCAGGGACGCCGGGGAGCTGTTTTTT. The chain recombines TRBV14 with TRBJ2-2; TRBD1 or TRBD2 may be the D gene (5 bases each). CDR3 size: 15 residues. V was cut by 5 bases and J by 6 bases, with 16 bases left in between. Per the germline V gene, CDR1 is SGHDN and CDR2 is FVKESK.

The chain employs TRBV5-1 and TRBJ1-3; no firm D call. This CDR3 contains 13 residues. V lost 5 bases and J 8 bases, leaving 14 bases between the germline ends. Germline CDR1 is SGHRS and CDR2 is YFSETQ. The CDR3 DNA follows: TGCGCCAGCAGTTCCGGGATCGTGGACACCATATATTTT. Translating gives CASSSGIVDTIYF.

This clone was picked up a small number of times. The rearrangement links TRBV30 to TRBJ1-1; D is ambiguous. V was cut by 4 bases and J by 0 bases, with 12 bases left in between. The CDR3 extends over 14 amino acids. Germline V gene lookup returns CDR1 GTSNPN and CDR2 SVGIG (reference sequence). CDR3 bases: TGTGCCTGGACTTTACAGACAATGAACACTGAAGCTTTCTTT. Translated: CAWTLQTMNTEAFF.

The chain joins TRBV6-5 to TRBJ2-2; D gene ambiguous. Germline values: CDR1 MNHEY, CDR2 SVGAGI. Trimming left V 6 bases short and J 4 bases short, with 6 bases between. The CDR3 runs 12 residues. The CDR3: CASRRTTGELFF. The CDR3 bases are TGTGCCAGCAGGCGGACCACCGGGGAGCTGTTTTTT.

This chain connects TRBV28 to TRBJ2-4, with a tentative D call TRBD2 (6 bases). The CDR3 is 13 amino acids. Germline V gene sequence: CDR1 MDHEN, CDR2 SYDVKM. V gave up 1 base and J gave up 6 bases, with 7 bases separating them. CDR3 in DNA: TGTGCCAGCAGTTTATCCGGGAGAAACATTCAGTACTTC. It yields the protein CASSLSGRNIQYF. Full variable domain (missing parts from reference TRBV28 and TRBJ2-4): DVKVTQSSRYLVKRTGEKVFLECVQDMDHENMFWYRQDPGLGLRLIYFSYDVKMKEKGDIPEGYSVSREKKERFSLILESASTNQTSMYLCASSLSGRNIQYFGAGTRLSVL.

This chain uses TRBV7-6 with TRBJ2-5; D gene ambiguous. The CDR3 has 13 residues. V lost 2 bases, J lost 5 bases, and 9 bases lay in between. Germline V gene sequence: CDR1 SGHVS, CDR2 FNYEAQ. The CDR3 reads CASSLTRIETQYF. The CDR3 DNA is TGTGCCAGCAGCTTAACTCGGATCGAGACCCAGTACTTC.

V and J are TRBV6-6 and TRBJ2-7, with D maybe TRBD1 (6 bases). In germline, CDR1 is MNHNY, CDR2 SVGAGI (reference sequence). Trimming removed 2 bases at V and 5 bases at J, with 13 bases between. The CDR3 runs to 14 residues. The CDR3 DNA reads TGTGCCAGCAGTTACAACCAACAGGGAGACGAGCAGTACTTC. Translation gives CASSYNQQGDEQYF.

The rearrangement uses TRBV10-3 and TRBJ2-2; D is ambiguous. The length of the CDR3 is 13 residues. Per germline, CDR1 ENHRY and CDR2 SYGVKD. The ends were cut back, 2 bases at V and 8 bases at J, with 9 bases in the middle. CDR3 bases: TGTGCCATCAGTGAGCACGTTCAGGGGGAGCTGTTTTTT. Protein product: CAISEHVQGELFF.

This sequence joins TRBV7-9 and TRBJ1-5, with D unclear. The CDR3 extends over 12 amino acids. The germline CDR1 and CDR2 sequences are SEHNR and FQNEAQ (reference sequence). The V end lost 5 bases, the J end lost 10 bases, and 12 bases lay between the germline ends. The CDR3 DNA follows: TGTGCCAGCAGCACCGAATCAGGCCCCCAGCATTTT. Residues: CASSTESGPQHF.

The chain uses TRBV7-2 and TRBJ2-5, with 7 bases identical to TRBD1. Germline loops: CDR1 SGHTA, CDR2 FQGNSA. This CDR3 has 15 residues. V trimming: 5 bases; J trimming: 2 bases; junction bases outside the gene matches: 8. The CDR3 loop is CASSLRTGHQETQYF. For the CDR3, the DNA is TGTGCCAGCAGCCTCCGGACAGGCCATCAAGAGACCCAGTACTTC. Full variable domain (missing parts from reference TRBV7-2 and TRBJ2-5): GAGVSQSPSNKVTEKGKDVELRCDPISGHTALYWYRQSLGQGLEFLIYFQGNSAPDKSGLPSDRFSAERTGGSVSTLTIQRTQQEDSAVYLCASSLRTGHQETQYFGPGTRLLVL.

A word on this clone: Other DNA sequences in the sample encode the same CDR3. CDR3: CASSLGLAETQYF. CDR3 in DNA: TGTGCCAGCAGCCTGGGACTAGCGGAGACCCAGTACTTC. This chain uses TRBV7-2 with TRBJ2-5; 10 positions match TRBD2. Germline V gene sequence: CDR1 SGHTA, CDR2 FQGNSA. CDR3 length equals 13 residues. V lost 5 bases and J lost 5; bases outside the gene matches: 2. Drawing the rest from reference TRBV7-2 and TRBJ2-5, the complete variable domain is GAGVSQSPSNKVTEKGKDVELRCDPISGHTALYWYRQSLGQGLEFLIYFQGNSAPDKSGLPSDRFSAERTGGSVSTLTIQRTQQEDSAVYLCASSLGLAETQYFGPGTRLLVL.

The chain joins TRBV28 to TRBJ1-4, with a tentative D call TRBD1 (5 bases). Germline values: CDR1 MDHEN, CDR2 SYDVKM. Between the trimmed V and J ends, which lost 5 bases and 6 bases, there was a span of 13 bases. The CDR3 runs to 14 residues. The CDR3 bases are TGTGCCAGCAGTCCTCGGACACCGTATGAAAAACTGTTTTTT. Translating gives CASSPRTPYEKLFF.

The chain uses TRBV5-1 and TRBJ1-3, with D perhaps TRBD1 (5 bases). V lost 1 base and J lost 8, with 22 bases in between. The germline gives CDR1 SGHRS, CDR2 YFSETQ. There are 17 residues in the CDR3. The CDR3 is CASSLQGPAGTADTIYF. The CDR3 bases are TGCGCCAGCAGCTTGCAAGGCCCGGCCGGGACTGCAGACACCATATATTTT.

V and J are TRBV5-5 and TRBJ2-6; D gene unclear. Trimming removed 5 bases at V and 4 bases at J, with 10 bases between. Germline V CDR1 and CDR2: SGHKS, YYEKEE (reference sequence). The CDR3 has 14 residues. The CDR3 spells CASSHSPGANVLTF. CDR3 DNA: TGTGCCAGCAGTCATTCGCCCGGGGCCAACGTCCTGACTTTC.

The chain has TRBV5-4 and TRBJ2-1; 12 nucleotides align to TRBD2. V gave up 3 bases and J gave up 0 bases; unmatched junction bases: 7. The CDR3 covers 18 residues. CDR1 is SGHNT, CDR2 YYREEE, per germline (reference sequence). Written as DNA, the CDR3 is TGTGCCAGCAGCTCCGGACTAGCGGGACCCAACTCCTACAATGAGCAGTTCTTC. This translates into CASSSGLAGPNSYNEQFF.

The chain employs TRBV7-3 and TRBJ2-1, with TRBD2 identical over 12 bases. V shed 5 bases and J 8 bases; nucleotides not matched to a gene: 1. Germline loops: CDR1 SGHTA, CDR2 FQGTGA. There are 13 residues in the CDR3. CDR3 sequence (DNA): TGTGCCAGCAGCCTAGCGGGAGGGCATGAGCAGTTCTTC. Its translation is CASSLAGGHEQFF.

This chain's CDR3 is CASSRGLEYQETQYF. Written as DNA, the CDR3 is TGCGCCAGTTCTCGCGGACTAGAGTACCAAGAGACCCAGTACTTC. The chain combines TRBV4-3 with TRBJ2-5; TRBD2 agrees at 7 bases. CDR1 and CDR2 from the germline V gene are LGHNA and YSLEER. The CDR3 has 15 amino acids. The ends lost 9 bases at V and 0 bases at J; junction bases unmatched: 10.

The chain uses TRBV7-9 and TRBJ1-2; TRBD1 matches at 7 bases. Per germline, CDR1 SEHNR and CDR2 FQNEAQ (reference sequence). The CDR3 loop spans 17 amino acids. With 5 bases clipped from V and 4 bases from J, the junction kept 16 bases outside the gene matches. The CDR3 region is CASSPVATGPLGYGYTF. CDR3 coding DNA: TGTGCCAGCAGCCCCGTTGCGACAGGGCCCCTTGGCTATGGCTACACCTTC.

The chain uses TRBV28 and TRBJ1-3; possible D gene TRBD1, 6 bases. Trimming pared 6 bases from V and 0 bases from J, leaving 12 bases between. The CDR3 has 15 residues. Germline CDR1 is MDHEN and CDR2 is SYDVKM. The CDR3: CASRPTGLSGNTIYF. The CDR3 DNA follows: TGTGCCAGCAGGCCGACAGGACTCTCTGGAAACACCATATATTTT.

The rearrangement links TRBV7-9 to TRBJ2-3; D not resolved. The CDR3 is 14 residues long. CDR1 and CDR2 from the germline V gene are SEHNR and FQNEAQ (reference sequence). V dropped 8 bases and J dropped 2 bases, with 14 bases sitting between them. CDR3 sequence: CASVMLPITDTQYF. The CDR3, as DNA: TGTGCCAGCGTCATGCTTCCCATCACAGATACGCAGTATTTT.

For this clone: At one boundary the junction diverges from the germline segment, which might be a read error. This chain joins TRBV7-3 and TRBJ1-1; 7 nucleotides line up with TRBD1. The CDR3 runs 13 residues. CDR1 and CDR2 from the germline V gene are SGHTA and FQGTGA. This CDR3 is CASSLTGNTEALF. In DNA, the CDR3 is TGTGCCAGCAGCTTGACAGGGAACACTGAAGCTCTCTTT.

The V gene is TRBV7-9, the J gene TRBJ1-2, with a weak D call TRBD1 (6 bases). V was cut by 3 bases and J by 13 bases, with 18 bases left in between. The CDR3 runs to 13 residues. Germline loops: CDR1 SEHNR, CDR2 FQNEAQ (reference sequence). CDR3 protein: CASSFGEGGHFTF. As DNA, the CDR3 is TGTGCCAGCAGCTTTGGGGAAGGGGGACATTTCACCTTC.

The chain carries TRBV10-3 and TRBJ1-2; 7 bases agree with TRBD1. Germline CDR1 is ENHRY and CDR2 is SYGVKD. The ends lost 2 bases at V and 4 bases at J; junction bases unmatched: 1. This CDR3 comprises 13 residues. The CDR3 nucleotides read TGTGCCATCAGTGAGGAGGGGGCCTATGGCTACACCTTC. Encoded protein: CAISEEGAYGYTF.